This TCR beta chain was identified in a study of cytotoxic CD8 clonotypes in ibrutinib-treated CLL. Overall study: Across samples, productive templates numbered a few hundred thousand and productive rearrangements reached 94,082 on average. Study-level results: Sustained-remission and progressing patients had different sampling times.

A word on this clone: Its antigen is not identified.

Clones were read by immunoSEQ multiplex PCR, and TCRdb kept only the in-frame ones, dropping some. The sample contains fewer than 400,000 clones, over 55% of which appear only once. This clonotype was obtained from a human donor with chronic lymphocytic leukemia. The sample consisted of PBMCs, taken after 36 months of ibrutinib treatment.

For the CDR3, the DNA is TGCAGCGTTGGGGACAGGAACAATCAGCCCCAGCATTTT. It translates to CSVGDRNNQPQHF. The V call is TRBV29-1, the J call TRBJ1-5, with 8 nucleotides matching TRBD1. This CDR3 has 13 amino acids. Germline V gene sequence: CDR1 SQVTM, CDR2 ANQGSEA. With 4 bases clipped from V and 3 bases from J, the junction kept 2 bases outside the gene matches.